The 5 T cell receptor beta chains presented below share a single source sample, sequenced in a study of blood T cell repertoires in COVID-19. Sequencing used immunoSEQ multiplex PCR; TCRdb keeps in-frame clones, though not all of them. The repertoire has around 230,000 clones, about 79% of them found once; the top ten carry around 2.4%. The sample taken for sequencing was peripheral blood. These receptors were collected from a man aged 40-49 years who had recovered from COVID-19.

The CDR3 DNA reads TGTGCCAGCAGCGTAGGGCCAGTCCGTATGAACACTGAAGCTTTCTTT. Translating it yields CASSVGPVRMNTEAFF. The chain combines TRBV9 with TRBJ1-1, with unresolved D. The germline gives CDR1 SGDLS, CDR2 YYNGEE. The V gene lost 0 bases and the J gene lost 0 bases, with 12 bases spanning the gap. The CDR3 spans 16 residues.

This chain uses TRBV28 with TRBJ1-2, with D perhaps TRBD1 (5 bases). The CDR3 runs to 15 residues. CDR1 and CDR2 (germline): MDHEN, SYDVKM. The V gene lost 1 base and the J gene lost 8 bases, with 17 bases spanning the gap. Written as DNA, the CDR3 is TGTGCCAGCAGTTTATTTAGCGGGGGTGGTAGGGGCTACACCTTC. Translation gives CASSLFSGGGRGYTF.

J is TRBJ1-3 and V is TRBV7-9; 8 positions match TRBD1. J gave up 3 bases and V 4 bases, and 5 bases lay outside the gene matches. This CDR3 region has 15 residues. The V gene's germline CDR1 is SEHNR and CDR2 FQNEAQ (reference sequence). The CDR3, as DNA: TGTGCCAGCAGCTCCGACAGGGGCAATGGAAACACCATATATTTT. It translates to CASSSDRGNGNTIYF. Full variable domain (missing parts from reference TRBV7-9 and TRBJ1-3): DTGVSQNPRHKITKRGQNVTFRCDPISEHNRLYWYRQTLGQGPEFLTYFQNEAQLEKSRLLSDRFSAERPKGSFSTLEIQRTEQGDSAMYLCASSSDRGNGNTIYFGEGSWLTVV.

The rearrangement joins TRBV6-5 to TRBJ2-7, with a weak D call TRBD1 (5 bases). The CDR3 extends over 11 amino acids. Per germline, CDR1 MNHEY and CDR2 SVGAGI. Between the trimmed V and J ends, which lost 8 bases and 5 bases, there was a span of 10 bases. The CDR3 loop reads CASLGRDEQYF. CDR3 DNA: TGTGCCAGCCTGGGCAGGGACGAGCAGTACTTC.

The DNA for the CDR3 is TGTGCCAGCAGCTTGGCCGCGGGACGGGGAAACTATGGCTACACCTTC. It yields the protein CASSLAAGRGNYGYTF. The gene calls are TRBV5-4 and TRBJ1-2, with D possibly matching TRBD1 (5 bases). Germline V gene data show CDR1 as SGHNT and CDR2 as YYREEE (reference sequence). The CDR3 is made up of 16 amino acids. The V gene lost 0 bases and the J gene lost 2 bases, with 14 bases spanning the gap.